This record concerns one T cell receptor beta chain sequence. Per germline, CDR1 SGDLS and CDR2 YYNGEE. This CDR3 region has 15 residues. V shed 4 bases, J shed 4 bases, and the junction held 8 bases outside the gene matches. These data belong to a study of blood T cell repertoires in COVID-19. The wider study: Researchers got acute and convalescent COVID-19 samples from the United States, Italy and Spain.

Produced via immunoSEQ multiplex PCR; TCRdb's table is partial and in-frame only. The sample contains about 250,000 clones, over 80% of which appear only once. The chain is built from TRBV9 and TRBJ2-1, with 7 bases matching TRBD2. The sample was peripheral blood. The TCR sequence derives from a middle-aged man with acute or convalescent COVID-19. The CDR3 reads CASSLGGTPYNEQFF. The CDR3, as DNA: TGTGCCAGCAGCCTCGGGGGGACCCCTTACAATGAGCAGTTCTTC.